This TCR beta chain was captured in a study of blood T cells in healthy people across ages. Study-level points and caveats: Not knowing donor CMV status may have confounded expanded clonotype changes. Comparison with aged donors showed that long-lived donors had more naive CD4+ cells and higher diversity.

As for this clonotype: Antigen: not known.

The CDR3 extends over 15 amino acids. The germline V gene has CDR1 SGHTA and CDR2 FQGNSA. Total RNA was isolated from each sample in quantities of at least 6 micrograms. A sample-barcoded 5' primer and a J-beta primer mix were used in a second PCR of about 6 to 12 cycles. MiXCR, run by TCRdb on the 5' RACE reads, gives a single entry per CDR3 protein. The sample has about 970,000 distinct CDR3 sequences; 45% to 60% are singletons. The sample consisted of blood. The clonotype comes from an older woman in good health. The V and J genes are TRBV7-2 and TRBJ2-7; TRBD1 or TRBD2 may be the D gene (6 bases each). The end of the DNA is better explained by TRBJ2-4, so the J call may be wrong. The CDR3 spells CASSPRGEGGNIQYF. The CDR3 DNA reads TGTGCCAGCAGCCCGAGGGGGGAAGGGGGAAACATTCAGTACTTC.